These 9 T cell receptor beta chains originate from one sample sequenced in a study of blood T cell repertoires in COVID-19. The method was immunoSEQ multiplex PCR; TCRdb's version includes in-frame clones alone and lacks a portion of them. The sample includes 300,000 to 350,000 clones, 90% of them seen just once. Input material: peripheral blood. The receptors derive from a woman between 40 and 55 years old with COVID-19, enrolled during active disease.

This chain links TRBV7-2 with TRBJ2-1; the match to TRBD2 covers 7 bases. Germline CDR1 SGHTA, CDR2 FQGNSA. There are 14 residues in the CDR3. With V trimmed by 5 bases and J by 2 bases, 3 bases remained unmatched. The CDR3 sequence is CASSLSGAYNEQFF. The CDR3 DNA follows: TGTGCCAGCAGCCTAAGCGGGGCCTACAATGAGCAGTTCTTC.

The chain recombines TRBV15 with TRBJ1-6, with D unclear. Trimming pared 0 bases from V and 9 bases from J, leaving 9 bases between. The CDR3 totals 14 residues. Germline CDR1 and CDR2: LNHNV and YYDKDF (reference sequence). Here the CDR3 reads CATSRDPPGSPLHF. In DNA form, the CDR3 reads TGTGCCACCAGCAGAGATCCACCCGGTTCACCCCTCCACTTT. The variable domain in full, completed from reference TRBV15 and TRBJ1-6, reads DAMVIQNPRYQVTQFGKPVTLSCSQTLNHNVMYWYQQKSSQAPKLLFHYYDKDFNNEADTPDNFQSRRPNTSFCFLDIRSPGLGDTAMYLCATSRDPPGSPLHFGNGTRLTVT.

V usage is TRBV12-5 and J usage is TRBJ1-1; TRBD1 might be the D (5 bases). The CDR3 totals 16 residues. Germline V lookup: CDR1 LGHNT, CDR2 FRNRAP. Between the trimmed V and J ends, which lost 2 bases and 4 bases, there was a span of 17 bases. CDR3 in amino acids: CASGLHHGGSGTEAFF. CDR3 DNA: TGTGCTAGTGGTTTGCACCACGGGGGGTCTGGCACTGAAGCTTTCTTT. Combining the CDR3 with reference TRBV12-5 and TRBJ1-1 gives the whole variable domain DARVTQTPRHKVTEMGQEVTMRCQPILGHNTVFWYRQTMMQGLELLAYFRNRAPLDDSGMPKDRFSAEMPDATLATLKIQPSEPRDSAVYFCASGLHHGGSGTEAFFGQGTRLTVV.

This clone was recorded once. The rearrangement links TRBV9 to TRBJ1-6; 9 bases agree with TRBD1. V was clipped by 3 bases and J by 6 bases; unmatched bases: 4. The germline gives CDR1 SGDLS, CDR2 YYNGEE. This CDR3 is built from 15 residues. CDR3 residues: CASSDPTGGNSPLHF. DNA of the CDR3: TGTGCCAGCAGCGACCCGACAGGGGGTAATTCACCCCTCCACTTT.

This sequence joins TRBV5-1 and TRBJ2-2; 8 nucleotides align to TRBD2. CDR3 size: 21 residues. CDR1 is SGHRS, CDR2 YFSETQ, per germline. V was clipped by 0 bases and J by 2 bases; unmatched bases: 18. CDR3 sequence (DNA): TGCGCCAGCAGCTTGGCCTGGAGTCTAGTCCGGAGCGGGGGAAACACCGGGGAGCTGTTTTTT. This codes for CASSLAWSLVRSGGNTGELFF.

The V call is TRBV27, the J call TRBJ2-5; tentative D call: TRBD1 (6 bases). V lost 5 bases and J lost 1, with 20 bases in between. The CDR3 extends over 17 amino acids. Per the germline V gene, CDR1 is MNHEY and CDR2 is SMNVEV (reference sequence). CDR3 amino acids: CASSGGLGRARQETQYF. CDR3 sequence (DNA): TGTGCCAGCAGTGGGGGCCTGGGAAGGGCTCGCCAAGAGACCCAGTACTTC.

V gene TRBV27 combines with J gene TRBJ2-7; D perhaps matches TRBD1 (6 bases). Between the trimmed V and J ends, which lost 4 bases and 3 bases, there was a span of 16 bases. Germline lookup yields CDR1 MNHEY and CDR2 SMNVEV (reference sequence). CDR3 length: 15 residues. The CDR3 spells CASSSTGTSRYEQYF. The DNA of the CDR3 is TGTGCCAGCAGTTCAACCGGGACAAGTCGCTACGAGCAGTACTTC.

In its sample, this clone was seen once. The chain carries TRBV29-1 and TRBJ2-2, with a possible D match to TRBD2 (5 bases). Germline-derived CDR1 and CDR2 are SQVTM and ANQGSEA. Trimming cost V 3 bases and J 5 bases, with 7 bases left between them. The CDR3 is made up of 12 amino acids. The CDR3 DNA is TGCAGCGTTGAGGGCGGGACCGGGGAGCTGTTTTTT. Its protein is CSVEGGTGELFF.

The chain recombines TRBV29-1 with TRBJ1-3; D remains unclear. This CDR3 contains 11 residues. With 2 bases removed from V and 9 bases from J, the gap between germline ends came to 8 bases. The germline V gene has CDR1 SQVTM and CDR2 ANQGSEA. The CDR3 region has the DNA TGCAGCGTTGAAACATCCCTCACCATATATTTT. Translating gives CSVETSLTIYF.